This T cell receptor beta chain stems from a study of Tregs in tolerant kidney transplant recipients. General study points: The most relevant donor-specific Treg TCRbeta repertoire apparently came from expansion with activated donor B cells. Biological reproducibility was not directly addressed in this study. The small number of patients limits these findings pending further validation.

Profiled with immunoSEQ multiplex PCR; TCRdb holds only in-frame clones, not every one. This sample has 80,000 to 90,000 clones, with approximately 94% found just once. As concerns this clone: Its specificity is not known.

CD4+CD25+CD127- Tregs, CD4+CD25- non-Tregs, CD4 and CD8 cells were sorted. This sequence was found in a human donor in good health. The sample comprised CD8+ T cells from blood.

The chain's CDR3 is CATSRVGTEAFF. CDR3 sequence (DNA): TGTGCCACCAGCAGAGTGGGAACTGAAGCTTTCTTT. The chain couples TRBV15 to TRBJ1-1; D uncertain. The germline V gene has CDR1 LNHNV and CDR2 YYDKDF (reference sequence). The V end was cut by 1 base, the J end by 5 bases, with 5 bases between. The CDR3 is made up of 12 amino acids. Full variable domain (rest looked up from reference TRBV15 and TRBJ1-1): DAMVIQNPRYQVTQFGKPVTLSCSQTLNHNVMYWYQQKSSQAPKLLFHYYDKDFNNEADTPDNFQSRRPNTSFCFLDIRSPGLGDTAMYLCATSRVGTEAFFGQGTRLTVV.